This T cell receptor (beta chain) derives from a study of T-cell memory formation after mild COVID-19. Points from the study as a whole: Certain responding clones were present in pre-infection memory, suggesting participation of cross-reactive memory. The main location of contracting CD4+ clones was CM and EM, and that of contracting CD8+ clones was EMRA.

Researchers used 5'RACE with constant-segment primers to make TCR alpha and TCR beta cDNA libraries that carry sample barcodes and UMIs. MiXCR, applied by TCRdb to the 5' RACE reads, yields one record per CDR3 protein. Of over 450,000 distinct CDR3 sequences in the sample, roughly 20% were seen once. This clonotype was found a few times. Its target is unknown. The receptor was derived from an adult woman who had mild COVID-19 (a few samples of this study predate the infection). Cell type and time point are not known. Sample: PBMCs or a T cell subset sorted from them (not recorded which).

In nucleotides, the CDR3 is TGTGCCAGCAGTAGAACCCGGGACAGGGGGACCAACTACGAGCAGTACTTC. It is translated as CASSRTRDRGTNYEQYF. The V call is TRBV12-3 or TRBV12-4, the J call TRBJ2-7; 11 nucleotides align to TRBD1. Trimming cost V 5 bases and J 3 bases; bases outside gene matches: 12. This CDR3 has 17 residues.